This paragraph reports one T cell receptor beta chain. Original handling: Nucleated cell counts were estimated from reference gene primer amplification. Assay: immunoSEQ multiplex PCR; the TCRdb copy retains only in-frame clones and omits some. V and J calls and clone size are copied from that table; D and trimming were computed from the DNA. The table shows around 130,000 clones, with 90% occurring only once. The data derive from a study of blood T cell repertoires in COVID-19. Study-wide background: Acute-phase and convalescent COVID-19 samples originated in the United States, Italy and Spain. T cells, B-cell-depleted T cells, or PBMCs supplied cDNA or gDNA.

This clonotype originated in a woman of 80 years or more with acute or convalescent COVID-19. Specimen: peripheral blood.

This CDR3 is CASGGRHTEAFF. CDR3 coding DNA: TGTGCCAGCGGCGGCCGCCACACTGAAGCTTTCTTT. The J gene is TRBJ1-1, the V gene TRBV3-1 (or the pseudogene TRBV3-2); D gene uncertain. Trimming stripped 8 bases from V and 3 bases from J, with 10 bases between. Germline V gene sequence: CDR1 LGHDT, CDR2 YNNKEL (reference sequence). The CDR3 has 12 amino acids.